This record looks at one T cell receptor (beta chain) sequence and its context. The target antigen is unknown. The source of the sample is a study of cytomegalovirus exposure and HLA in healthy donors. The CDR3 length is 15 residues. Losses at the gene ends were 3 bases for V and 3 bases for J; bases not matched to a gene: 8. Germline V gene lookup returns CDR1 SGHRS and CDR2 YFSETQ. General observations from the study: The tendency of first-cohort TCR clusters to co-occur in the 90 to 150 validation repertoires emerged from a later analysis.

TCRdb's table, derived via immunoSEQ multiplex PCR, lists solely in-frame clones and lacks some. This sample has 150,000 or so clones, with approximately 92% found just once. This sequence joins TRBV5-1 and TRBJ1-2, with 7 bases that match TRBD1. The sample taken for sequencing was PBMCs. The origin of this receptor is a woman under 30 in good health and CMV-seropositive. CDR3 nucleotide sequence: TGCGCCAGCAGCTCGGGGACAGTGGTCGACTATGGCTACACCTTC. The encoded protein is CASSSGTVVDYGYTF.